This entry lists 16 T cell receptor beta chains sequenced from one sample in a study of blood T cell repertoires in COVID-19. This table comes from immunoSEQ multiplex PCR, and its TCRdb copy is limited to in-frame clones, with some not included. The profile shows around 150,000 clones, over 80% of them singletons. Sample: peripheral blood. The receptors shown here come from a woman between 55 and 75 years old who had recovered from COVID-19.

CDR3 residues: CASSGLWLDRGQYF. CDR3 coding DNA: TGTGCCAGCAGTGGTCTGTGGCTGGACAGGGGGCAGTACTTC. The rearrangement links TRBV11-2 to TRBJ2-7, with 9 bases identical to TRBD1. Trimming cost V 6 bases and J 9 bases; bases outside gene matches: 12. Germline assignment: CDR1 SGHAT and CDR2 FQNNGV. The CDR3 totals 14 residues. Supplemented by reference TRBV11-2 and TRBJ2-7, the full variable domain reads EAGVAQSPRYKIIEKRQSVAFWCNPISGHATLYWYQQILGQGPKLLIQFQNNGVVDDSQLPKDRFSAERLKGVDSTLKIQPAKLEDSAVYLCASSGLWLDRGQYFGPGTRLTVT.

CDR3 coding DNA: TGTGCCAGCAGCTTAGTACCCCAGTCCAATGAGCAGTTCTTC. Translated: CASSLVPQSNEQFF. The V call is TRBV7-7, the J call TRBJ2-1; D remains ambiguous. The CDR3 is 14 residues long. In germline, CDR1 is SSHAT, CDR2 FNYEAQ (reference sequence). V gave up 1 base and J gave up 6 bases, with 10 bases separating them. The full variable domain, in which reference TRBV7-7 and TRBJ2-1 provide the parts outside the CDR3, is GAGVSQSPRYKVTKRGQDVTLRCDPISSHATLYWYQQALGQGPEFLTYFNYEAQPDKSGLPSDRFSAERPEGSISTLTIQRTEQRDSAMYRCASSLVPQSNEQFFGPGTRLTVL.

This clone came up a few times. The rearrangement links TRBV7-8 to TRBJ1-6, with TRBD1 matching over 9 bases. The ends lost 6 bases at V and 4 bases at J; junction bases unmatched: 7. Germline V CDR1 and CDR2: SGHVS, FQNEAQ. The CDR3 runs to 16 residues. For the CDR3, the DNA is TGTGCCAGCAGTCACGACAGGGGGAATTATAATTCACCCCTCCACTTT. Translating gives CASSHDRGNYNSPLHF.

The chain uses TRBV6-5 and TRBJ1-4; D not resolved. Trimming left V 7 bases short and J 7 bases short, with 16 bases between. This CDR3 spans 14 amino acids. CDR1 and CDR2 (germline): MNHEY, SVGAGI. The CDR3 loop is CASKVVAEAEKLFF. DNA for the CDR3: TGTGCCAGCAAAGTTGTTGCGGAAGCTGAAAAACTGTTTTTT.

The V gene is TRBV27, the J gene TRBJ2-7; 10 bases align to TRBD2. Germline lookup yields CDR1 MNHEY and CDR2 SMNVEV (reference sequence). V was pared by 0 bases and J by 9 bases, with 11 bases of the junction left unmatched. CDR3 length equals 16 residues. Written as DNA, the CDR3 is TGTGCCAGCAGTTTATCTAGCGGGGGGCGCCGATTGGGGCAGTACTTC. This codes for CASSLSSGGRRLGQYF.

V is TRBV5-1 and J is TRBJ1-2; possible D gene TRBD1, 6 bases. Germline CDR1 reads SGHRS; CDR2 reads YFSETQ. V was cut by 1 base and J by 6 bases, with 10 bases left in between. The CDR3 length is 13 residues. The CDR3 protein is CASSLTGLDGYTF. CDR3 sequence (DNA): TGCGCCAGCAGCTTGACAGGGTTAGATGGCTACACCTTC.

There are a few counts of this clone. The chain has TRBV21-1 and TRBJ2-3; the table assigns TRBD2, which was not confirmed against the DNA. TRBV21-1 is assigned pseudogene status. This CDR3 has 19 residues. This CDR3 is CASSHHPGLAGGLSDTQYF. In DNA form, the CDR3 reads TGTGCCAGCAGCCACCATCCGGGACTAGCGGGGGGGCTGTCAGATACGCAGTATTTT.

The chain is built from TRBV18 and TRBJ2-3; 9 bases align to TRBD2. Germline V lookup: CDR1 KGHSH, CDR2 LQKENI. This CDR3 has 15 residues. V lost 3 bases and J lost 2; bases outside the gene matches: 3. The CDR3 spells CASSPPGLATDTQYF. CDR3 DNA sequence: TGTGCCAGCTCACCCCCGGGACTAGCCACAGATACGCAGTATTTT.

This chain connects TRBV9 to TRBJ2-2; tentative D call: TRBD1 (7 bases). V was pared by 4 bases and J by 7 bases, with 14 bases between. This CDR3 has 14 amino acids. CDR1 and CDR2 (germline): SGDLS, YYNGEE. This CDR3 is CASSTPQGGGELFF. The CDR3 DNA reads TGTGCCAGCAGCACTCCCCAGGGGGGCGGGGAGCTGTTTTTT.

The chain recombines TRBV24-1 with TRBJ2-1, with a weak D call TRBD2 (6 bases). The CDR3 contains 13 residues. Trimming removed 5 bases at V and 8 bases at J, with 12 bases between. Germline-derived CDR1 and CDR2 are KGHDR and SFDVKD. In DNA form, the CDR3 reads TGTGCCACCAGTGGAGGACTAAGCGATGAGCAGTTCTTC. Translation: CATSGGLSDEQFF.

V gene TRBV7-9 combines with J gene TRBJ1-1; D gene unclear. From germline, CDR1 is SEHNR and CDR2 FQNEAQ (reference sequence). The CDR3 spans 13 residues. Trimming took 5 bases from V and 1 from J, leaving 8 bases between them. CDR3 DNA sequence: TGTGCCAGCAGCCAAAGACAGAACACTGAAGCTTTCTTT. Its translation: CASSQRQNTEAFF.

The genes are TRBV7-2 and TRBJ2-3, with a tentative D call TRBD2 (6 bases). Between the trimmed V and J ends, which lost 3 bases and 3 bases, there was a span of 10 bases. This CDR3 has 14 amino acids. Germline V gene lookup returns CDR1 SGHTA and CDR2 FQGNSA. CDR3 protein: CASSFGGKTDTQYF. DNA for the CDR3: TGTGCCAGCAGCTTCGGGGGTAAGACAGATACGCAGTATTTT. Full variable domain (remainder filled in from reference TRBV7-2 and TRBJ2-3): GAGVSQSPSNKVTEKGKDVELRCDPISGHTALYWYRQSLGQGLEFLIYFQGNSAPDKSGLPSDRFSAERTGGSVSTLTIQRTQQEDSAVYLCASSFGGKTDTQYFGPGTRLTVL.

This chain uses TRBV3-1 (or the pseudogene TRBV3-2) with TRBJ1-2, with 7 bases that match TRBD1. Per the germline V gene, CDR1 is LGHDT and CDR2 is YNNKEL (reference sequence). The CDR3 sequence is 14 residues long. Trimming at V came to 4 bases and at J to 3 bases, leaving 5 bases not matched to a gene. This CDR3 is CASSRTGADYGYTF. In DNA form, the CDR3 reads TGTGCCAGCAGCCGTACAGGGGCGGACTATGGCTACACCTTC.

The rearrangement uses TRBV24-1 and TRBJ2-7; the D gene is possibly TRBD2 (7 bases). Germline CDR1 and CDR2: KGHDR and SFDVKD. V lost 5 bases and J lost 3, with 13 bases in between. The CDR3 loop spans 14 amino acids. Here the CDR3 reads CATSGGGQFYEQYF. For the CDR3, the DNA is TGTGCCACCAGTGGGGGGGGGCAGTTCTACGAGCAGTACTTC.

The genes are TRBV4-1 and TRBJ1-4; 11 nucleotides line up with TRBD1. J lost 0 bases, V lost 1 base, and 7 bases had no gene match. This CDR3 has 19 residues. Germline V gene sequence: CDR1 MGHRA, CDR2 YSYEKL. The CDR3 protein is CASSQGHGTGGATNEKLFF. The CDR3 DNA sequence: TGCGCCAGCAGCCAAGGTCATGGGACAGGGGGTGCAACTAATGAAAAACTGTTTTTT.

The chain has TRBV3-1 (or the pseudogene TRBV3-2) and TRBJ2-7; 11 bases line up with TRBD1. Germline loops: CDR1 LGHDT, CDR2 YNNKEL (reference sequence). Losses at the gene ends were 6 bases for V and 0 bases for J; bases not matched to a gene: 7. This CDR3 region has 16 residues. The CDR3 DNA reads as TGTGCCAGCAGTCGAACGGGGACAGGGGGCTCCTACGAGCAGTACTTC. Translated, it gives CASSRTGTGGSYEQYF.